The clone carrying this T cell receptor beta chain showed up just a few times. What it binds is unknown. Trimming shortened V by 3 bases and J by 0 bases, and 12 bases separated the two germline ends. The CDR3 spans 15 residues. Researchers used 5'RACE with constant-segment primers to make TCR alpha and TCR beta cDNA libraries that carry sample barcodes and UMIs. One entry per CDR3 protein results from TCRdb running MiXCR on the 5' RACE reads. The sample carries 140,000 or so distinct CDR3 sequences, around 15% recorded once. These data belong to a study of T-cell memory formation after mild COVID-19. Findings of the study overall: SARS-CoV-2 specificity was not confirmed for second-wave clones peaking on day 37. Pre-infection memory harbored some responding clones, suggesting cross-reactive memory joined. Day 15 to 85 contracting clones showed balanced CD4/CD8; later expanders leaned CD4+.

The specimen was PBMCs or a T cell subset sorted from them (not recorded which). The chain uses TRBV12-3 or TRBV12-4 and TRBJ2-7, with D uncertain. This receptor was obtained from an adult woman who had mild COVID-19 (a few samples of this study predate the infection). Cell type and time point are not known. The CDR3 protein is CASSFFFDISYEQYF. The CDR3 DNA sequence: TGTGCCAGCAGTTTTTTTTTTGACATCTCCTACGAGCAGTACTTC.